A single sample is the source of the 28 T cell receptor beta chains below, sequenced in a study of blood T cell repertoires in COVID-19. Here immunoSEQ multiplex PCR was the method, and the copy in TCRdb shows in-frame clones only, minus some. The profile shows around 30,000 clones, 90% of them singletons. The material sequenced was peripheral blood. These TCRs come from a man aged 60 to 69 with active COVID-19.

The rearrangement links TRBV5-5 to TRBJ2-7; TRBD1 is a possible D gene (5 bases). This CDR3 region has 17 residues. V lost 3 bases and J 5 bases, leaving 24 bases between the germline ends. Germline V gene sequence: CDR1 SGHKS, CDR2 YYEKEE (reference sequence). Here the CDR3 DNA reads TGTGCCAGCAGCTGGTGGCTTGGACAACTAAGCGAGGACGAGCAGTACTTC. It yields the protein CASSWWLGQLSEDEQYF.

The gene calls are TRBV6-1 and TRBJ1-5; TRBD1 might be the D (5 bases). Germline V lookup: CDR1 MNHNS, CDR2 SASEGT. CDR3 length: 15 amino acids. V lost 2 bases to trimming and J lost 5 bases, with 13 bases between them. In nucleotides, the CDR3 is TGTGCCAGCAGTGAAAGGGGTCAGGGCGATCAGCCCCAGCATTTT. This gives the protein CASSERGQGDQPQHF.

The V gene is TRBV24-1, the J gene TRBJ2-2, with D perhaps TRBD2 (5 bases). The CDR3 has 12 amino acids. V lost 4 bases and J lost 6, with 5 bases in between. Germline CDR1 reads KGHDR; CDR2 reads SFDVKD. The CDR3 bases are TGTGCCACCAGTGAGAGGGCCGGGGAGCTGTTTTTT. It encodes CATSERAGELFF.

This clone was seen more than once but under ten times. V and J are TRBV18 and TRBJ1-1; D call uncertain. Germline V lookup: CDR1 KGHSH, CDR2 LQKENI. With 4 bases removed from V and 1 base from J, the gap between germline ends came to 7 bases. The CDR3 covers 13 residues. CDR3 sequence: CASSLQENTEAFF. The CDR3 DNA follows: TGTGCCAGCTCACTTCAGGAGAACACTGAAGCTTTCTTT.

This clone showed up just once. This chain uses TRBV28 with TRBJ1-3; D unresolved. The V and J ends lost 4 bases and 2 bases respectively, with 18 bases between them. The CDR3 has 17 amino acids. CDR1 is MDHEN and CDR2 is SYDVKM in the germline V gene. Here the CDR3 reads CASSSFTETMAGNTIYF. CDR3 nucleotide sequence: TGTGCCAGCAGTTCCTTCACAGAGACGATGGCTGGAAACACCATATATTTT.

The chain uses TRBV7-2 and TRBJ2-7; D remains unclear. Trimming took off 1 base at V and 2 bases at J, with 3 bases between the two ends. Germline CDR1 and CDR2: SGHTA and FQGNSA. The length of the CDR3 is 12 residues. The CDR3: CASSLGAYEQYF. CDR3 coding DNA: TGTGCCAGCAGCTTAGGAGCCTACGAGCAGTACTTC. Looking up the rest from reference TRBV7-2 and TRBJ2-7 gives the full variable domain: GAGVSQSPSNKVTEKGKDVELRCDPISGHTALYWYRQSLGQGLEFLIYFQGNSAPDKSGLPSDRFSAERTGGSVSTLTIQRTQQEDSAVYLCASSLGAYEQYFGPGTRLTVT.

J is TRBJ1-1 and V is TRBV4-1; TRBD1 agrees at 7 bases. The CDR3 has 14 amino acids. After removal of 4 bases from V and 0 bases from J, the junction contained 2 bases not matched to a gene. The germline CDR1 and CDR2 sequences are MGHRA and YSYEKL. CDR3 sequence reads: CASSRQGVNTEAFF. CDR3 nucleotides: TGCGCCAGCAGCCGCCAGGGGGTGAACACTGAAGCTTTCTTT.

The CDR3 coding sequence is TGTGCCAGCAGTGATCTCCTATCCCTGGGACAGCTTAATGAAAAACTGTTTTTT. Its translation is CASSDLLSLGQLNEKLFF. V and J are TRBV2 and TRBJ1-4; 7 bases fit TRBD1. In germline, CDR1 is SNHLY, CDR2 FYNNEI. Trimming at V came to 3 bases and at J to 4 bases, leaving 14 bases not matched to a gene. The CDR3 is made up of 18 amino acids.

The chain combines TRBV3-1 (or the pseudogene TRBV3-2) with TRBJ2-5; 8 positions match TRBD1. CDR3 length: 15 residues. V dropped 4 bases and J dropped 5; count of bases not matched to a gene: 9. The V gene's germline CDR1 is LGHDT and CDR2 YNNKEL (reference sequence). The CDR3 region is CASSPRDRRPETQYF. The CDR3 region has the DNA TGTGCCAGCAGCCCCCGGGACAGGCGGCCGGAGACCCAGTACTTC.

The V call is TRBV7-9, the J call TRBJ2-1, with 12 bases lining up with TRBD2. V gave up 4 bases and J gave up 5 bases; unmatched junction bases: 3. This CDR3 region has 15 residues. Germline loops: CDR1 SEHNR, CDR2 FQNEAQ (reference sequence). CDR3 sequence (DNA): TGTGCCAGCAGCTCGCCTAGCGGGGGGGACAATGAGCAGTTCTTC. As protein: CASSSPSGGDNEQFF. Complete variable domain (other parts from reference TRBV7-9 and TRBJ2-1): DTGVSQNPRHKITKRGQNVTFRCDPISEHNRLYWYRQTLGQGPEFLTYFQNEAQLEKSRLLSDRFSAERPKGSFSTLEIQRTEQGDSAMYLCASSSPSGGDNEQFFGPGTRLTVL.

CDR3 in amino acids: CATSREGTGTYEQYF. The CDR3 DNA sequence: TGTGCCACCAGCAGGGAGGGGACAGGGACCTACGAGCAGTACTTC. The rearrangement joins TRBV15 to TRBJ2-7, with 9 bases aligning to TRBD1. CDR1 is LNHNV and CDR2 is YYDKDF in the germline V gene (reference sequence). The CDR3 extends over 15 amino acids. J was trimmed by 2 bases and V by 3 bases; bases with no gene match: 5.

The chain carries TRBV18 and TRBJ2-5, with 10 bases identical to TRBD1. The CDR3 is 18 amino acids. CDR1 and CDR2 (germline): KGHSH, LQKENI. Germline trimming cut 3 bases from V and 2 bases from J; bases unmatched to any gene: 12. The CDR3 nucleotides are TGTGCCAGCTCACCGCCCGGTGGGACAGGGGCGCTACAAGAGACCCAGTACTTC. Translation: CASSPPGGTGALQETQYF.

The chain couples TRBV6-5 to TRBJ1-2, with no clear D. Trimming removed 6 bases at V and 6 bases at J, with 11 bases between. This CDR3 has 12 residues. Germline V lookup: CDR1 MNHEY, CDR2 SVGAGI. The CDR3 spells CASSRQAHGYTF. The CDR3 region has the DNA TGTGCCAGCAGCCGGCAGGCCCATGGCTACACCTTC.

The rearrangement uses TRBV3-1 (or the pseudogene TRBV3-2) and TRBJ2-1, with D perhaps matching TRBD1 (5 bases). CDR1 and CDR2 from the germline V gene are LGHDT and YNNKEL (reference sequence). The length of the CDR3 is 15 residues. V dropped 1 base and J dropped 10 bases, with 17 bases sitting between them. The CDR3 bases are TGTGCCAGCAGCCAAGGATTTGCCCCCCAGGGAGAGCAGTTCTTC. As protein: CASSQGFAPQGEQFF.

The rearrangement uses TRBV7-9 and TRBJ1-2; TRBD1 might be the D (5 bases). Germline assignment: CDR1 SEHNR and CDR2 FQNEAQ (reference sequence). Trimming stripped 4 bases from V and 4 bases from J, with 13 bases between. This CDR3 is built from 14 residues. This chain's CDR3 is CASSSPGLFYGYTF. CDR3 nucleotides: TGTGCCAGCAGCTCTCCGGGACTTTTCTATGGCTACACCTTC.

The V call is TRBV5-1, the J call TRBJ2-7; the D gene is possibly TRBD1 (6 bases). Trimming pared 5 bases from V and 5 bases from J, leaving 8 bases between. The CDR3 spans 11 residues. Germline-derived CDR1 and CDR2 are SGHRS and YFSETQ. As DNA, the CDR3 is TGCGCCAGCAGGTCAGGGGACGAGCAGTACTTC. Translation: CASRSGDEQYF.

This clone was picked up one time. The chain is built from TRBV14 and TRBJ1-6; no clear D gene. Germline V lookup: CDR1 SGHDN, CDR2 FVKESK. Trimming took 0 bases from V and 10 from J, leaving 13 bases between them. The CDR3 totals 15 residues. CDR3 nucleotides: TGTGCCAGCAGCCAAGATATGGGCATATTGTCACCCCTCCACTTT. Protein: CASSQDMGILSPLHF.

V is TRBV6-5 and J is TRBJ1-2; possibly TRBD1 for D (6 bases). The CDR3 consists of 15 residues. The V end lost 2 bases, the J end lost 4 bases, and 14 bases lay between the germline ends. Germline CDR1 and CDR2: MNHEY and SVGAGI. CDR3 in DNA: TGTGCCAGCAGTTACGCAGGGGACAAGTTCTATGGCTACACCTTC. Its protein is CASSYAGDKFYGYTF.

V gene TRBV5-1 combines with J gene TRBJ1-4; 7 nucleotides match TRBD1. The V segment lost 4 bases and the J segment 6 bases; nucleotides outside the gene matches: 3. CDR1 SGHRS and CDR2 YFSETQ come from the germline V gene. The CDR3 contains 13 residues. CDR3 amino acids: CASSGGQYEKLFF. The CDR3 nucleotides read TGCGCCAGCAGCGGGGGACAGTATGAAAAACTGTTTTTT. Full variable domain (remainder filled in from reference TRBV5-1 and TRBJ1-4): KAGVTQTPRYLIKTRGQQVTLSCSPISGHRSVSWYQQTPGQGLQFLFEYFSETQRNKGNFPGRFSGRQFSNSRSEMNVSTLELGDSALYLCASSGGQYEKLFFGSGTQLSVL.

For the CDR3, the DNA is TGTGCCAGTAGTCCCCAGGCAACCTTGGCTGAAGCTTTCTTT. It is translated as CASSPQATLAEAFF. The V call is TRBV19, the J call TRBJ1-1; D not resolved. CDR3 length: 14 amino acids. Trimming left V 5 bases short and J 6 bases short, with 16 bases between. CDR1 LNHDA and CDR2 SQIVND come from the germline V gene (reference sequence).

The chain combines TRBV9 with TRBJ2-1, with 8 nucleotides matching TRBD2. The ends lost 4 bases at V and 8 bases at J; junction bases unmatched: 8. Germline V gene data show CDR1 as SGDLS and CDR2 as YYNGEE. The CDR3 contains 14 residues. The CDR3 DNA follows: TGTGCCAGCAGCCCCGGACTAGCTAAGGATGAGCAGTTCTTC. The encoded protein is CASSPGLAKDEQFF. Complete variable domain (other parts from reference TRBV9 and TRBJ2-1): DSGVTQTPKHLITATGQRVTLRCSPRSGDLSVYWYQQSLDQGLQFLIQYYNGEERAKGNILERFSAQQFPDLHSELNLSSLELGDSALYFCASSPGLAKDEQFFGPGTRLTVL.

The chain joins TRBV30 to TRBJ2-1, with D tentatively TRBD1 (6 bases). CDR3 length equals 12 residues. The germline gives CDR1 GTSNPN, CDR2 SVGIG (reference sequence). The V end was cut by 1 base, the J end by 8 bases, with 9 bases between. CDR3 sequence (DNA): TGTGCCTGGAGTGACAGGGTGGATGAGCAGTTCTTC. It codes for CAWSDRVDEQFF.

Note on this clone: Compared with germline, one end of the junction differs, possibly owing to a read error. This chain uses TRBV7-7 with TRBJ2-5; D gene ambiguous. This CDR3 is built from 14 residues. Per germline, CDR1 SSHAT and CDR2 FNYEAQ (reference sequence). The CDR3 DNA sequence: TGTGCTAGCAGCTTAGGTCCGTACCAAGAGACCCAGTACTTC. This encodes CASSLGPYQETQYF.

V usage is TRBV28 and J usage is TRBJ2-7; 9 positions match TRBD2. The V gene end was trimmed by 10 bases and the J gene end by 4 bases; junction bases not matched to a gene: 14. Germline V gene sequence: CDR1 MDHEN, CDR2 SYDVKM. This CDR3 comprises 15 residues. CDR3 DNA sequence: TGTGCCACCACCCTGTCGGCTAGCGGGGCTTACGAGCAGTACTTC. This encodes CATTLSASGAYEQYF.

The chain couples TRBV4-2 to TRBJ2-2; 10 bases map to TRBD1. Trimming cost V 7 bases and J 2 bases; bases outside gene matches: 10. CDR1 and CDR2 (germline): LGHNA, YNFKEQ. This CDR3 region has 17 residues. The CDR3 loop is CASTADGTGVNTGELFF. The CDR3, as DNA: TGTGCCAGCACTGCAGACGGGACAGGGGTTAACACCGGGGAGCTGTTTTTT.

The chain employs TRBV28 and TRBJ2-1; 9 positions match TRBD2. There are 15 residues in the CDR3. With 10 bases clipped from V and 2 bases from J, the junction kept 9 bases outside the gene matches. Looked up from germline, CDR1 is MDHEN and CDR2 is SYDVKM. The CDR3 region has the DNA TGTGCCACCCTCAGCGGGGGGCCCACCTACAATGAGCAGTTCTTC. Protein: CATLSGGPTYNEQFF. Looking up the rest from reference TRBV28 and TRBJ2-1 gives the full variable domain: DVKVTQSSRYLVKRTGEKVFLECVQDMDHENMFWYRQDPGLGLRLIYFSYDVKMKEKGDIPEGYSVSREKKERFSLILESASTNQTSMYLCATLSGGPTYNEQFFGPGTRLTVL.

The rearrangement uses TRBV27 and TRBJ2-7; 8 nucleotides match TRBD1. This CDR3 is 14 amino acids long. V was pared by 1 base and J by 5 bases, with 4 bases of the junction left unmatched. CDR1 and CDR2 from the germline V gene are MNHEY and SMNVEV (reference sequence). In DNA form, the CDR3 reads TGTGCCAGCAGTTTATGGTCAGGGGGCGACGAGCAGTACTTC. Its protein product is CASSLWSGGDEQYF.

A remark on this clone: At one boundary the junction diverges from the germline segment, which might be a read error. This chain uses TRBV5-6 with TRBJ2-3; 7 bases align to TRBD2. CDR3 size: 13 residues. Germline CDR1 reads SGHDT; CDR2 reads YYEEEE. The CDR3 protein is CASSQRTSEGILF. The CDR3 nucleotides read TGTGCCAGCAGCCAGAGGACTAGTGAGGGAATTCTGTTT.